These 10 T cell receptor beta chains were all obtained from the same sample, sequenced in a study of blood T cell repertoires in COVID-19. The assay was immunoSEQ multiplex PCR, and TCRdb's table has in-frame clones only and misses some. This sample has around 270,000 clones; approximately 90% occur once, and the top ten carry about 4.6%. The specimen was peripheral blood. Every receptor here comes from a man in his forties with acute or convalescent COVID-19.

The chain is built from TRBV19 and TRBJ1-1; possible D gene TRBD1, 5 bases. The CDR3 is made up of 14 amino acids. The germline CDR1 and CDR2 sequences are LNHDA and SQIVND (reference sequence). Trimming stripped 4 bases from V and 4 bases from J, with 13 bases between. The CDR3 spells CASSRQGLSTEAFF. In DNA form, the CDR3 reads TGTGCCAGTAGTAGGCAGGGTCTCAGCACTGAAGCTTTCTTT. The full variable domain, in which reference TRBV19 and TRBJ1-1 provide the parts outside the CDR3, is DGGITQSPKYLFRKEGQNVTLSCEQNLNHDAMYWYRQDPGQGLRLIYYSQIVNDFQKGDIAEGYSVSREKKESFPLTVTSAQKNPTAFYLCASSRQGLSTEAFFGQGTRLTVV.

The chain employs TRBV10-3 and TRBJ2-1, with 9 bases identical to TRBD1. Trimming took 6 bases from V and 5 from J; bases not matched to a gene: 2. Germline assignment: CDR1 ENHRY and CDR2 SYGVKD. The length of the CDR3 is 13 residues. DNA for the CDR3: TGTGCCATCAGGGACAGGGGTGACAATGAGCAGTTCTTC. Protein product: CAIRDRGDNEQFF.

The chain joins TRBV5-1 to TRBJ1-2; 8 bases are a match to TRBD1. This CDR3 region has 13 residues. With 5 bases clipped from V and 5 bases from J, the junction kept 5 bases outside the gene matches. CDR1 and CDR2 from the germline V gene are SGHRS and YFSETQ. CDR3 DNA sequence: TGCGCCAGCAGTGATACAGGGGGGTATGGCTACACCTTC. Residues: CASSDTGGYGYTF.

The chain uses TRBV7-8 and TRBJ2-1; 8 nucleotides line up with TRBD2. The germline gives CDR1 SGHVS, CDR2 FQNEAQ. Trimming removed 5 bases from V and 7 bases from J; junction bases left unmatched: 7. The CDR3 has 14 amino acids. CDR3 region: CASSPREGHNEQFF. CDR3 in DNA: TGTGCCAGCAGCCCCCGGGAGGGCCATAATGAGCAGTTCTTC.

This clone was observed a handful of times. The rearrangement uses TRBV18 and TRBJ1-2, with D hard to call. The CDR3 totals 15 residues. The V end was cut by 5 bases, the J end by 8 bases, with 21 bases between. Germline V lookup: CDR1 KGHSH, CDR2 LQKENI. DNA for the CDR3: TGTGCCAGCTCAGGGGTGACCGGGAGTTCGTTAGGCTACACCTTC. It encodes CASSGVTGSSLGYTF.

This chain uses TRBV19 with TRBJ2-2, with D perhaps TRBD2 (6 bases). The length of the CDR3 is 15 residues. Germline-derived CDR1 and CDR2 are LNHDA and SQIVND (reference sequence). V lost 5 bases and J 5 bases, leaving 15 bases between the germline ends. The CDR3 loop is CASSPLVGGTGELFF. CDR3 sequence (DNA): TGTGCCAGTAGTCCATTAGTTGGGGGGACCGGGGAGCTGTTTTTT.

This clone was recorded a few times. The CDR3 coding sequence is TGTGCCAGCTCACGTACAGGGAGTGACTACGAGCAGTACTTC. It is translated as CASSRTGSDYEQYF. The rearrangement links TRBV18 to TRBJ2-7, with a tentative D call TRBD1 (6 bases). The CDR3 runs 14 residues. The V end was cut by 4 bases, the J end by 3 bases, with 13 bases between. Looked up from germline, CDR1 is KGHSH and CDR2 is LQKENI. The whole variable domain, remainder taken from reference TRBV18 and TRBJ2-7, is NAGVMQNPRHLVRRRGQEARLRCSPMKGHSHVYWYRQLPEEGLKFMVYLQKENIIDESGMPKERFSAEFPKEGPSILRIQQVVRGDSAAYFCASSRTGSDYEQYFGPGTRLTVT.

The chain carries TRBV4-1 and TRBJ2-1; D remains unclear. Germline CDR1 reads MGHRA; CDR2 reads YSYEKL. The CDR3 runs to 17 residues. V gave up 2 bases and J gave up 2 bases, with 16 bases separating them. Here the CDR3 reads CASSQSARGRTYNEQFF. The DNA of the CDR3 is TGCGCCAGCAGCCAAAGCGCCCGAGGTAGGACCTACAATGAGCAGTTCTTC.

The chain links TRBV7-6 to TRBJ1-5; 8 bases are a match to TRBD1. Per germline, CDR1 SGHVS and CDR2 FNYEAQ. CDR3 length: 15 amino acids. V was clipped by 1 base and J by 1 base; unmatched bases: 0. The CDR3 DNA is TGTGCCAGCAGCTTAGACAGGGGGAGCAATCAGCCCCAGCATTTT. Its translation: CASSLDRGSNQPQHF.

The chain employs TRBV5-5 and TRBJ1-1, with D tentatively TRBD1 (6 bases). Germline CDR1 and CDR2: SGHKS and YYEKEE (reference sequence). V gave up 3 bases and J gave up 3 bases, with 15 bases separating them. CDR3 length: 15 residues. The CDR3 protein is CASSSLSGADTEAFF. The CDR3 DNA follows: TGTGCCAGCAGCTCCTTATCAGGGGCGGACACTGAAGCTTTCTTT.